The clone carrying this T cell receptor (beta chain) was counted many times. Its antigen is not known. This entry comes from a study of T-cell reconstitution after alpha-beta-depleted transplantation in children. Whole-study results and caveats: The high TCRbeta diversity at day 60 in some patients came from surviving recipient T cells and thymic progenitors. At one year after transplant, newly produced T cells mostly accounted for T-cell counts and diversity.

The ends lost 5 bases at V and 0 bases at J; junction bases unmatched: 6. Germline CDR1 and CDR2: DFQATT and SNEGSKA (reference sequence). The length of the CDR3 is 15 residues. A TCRbeta library incorporating unique molecular identifiers was prepared. One entry per CDR3 protein, called by TCRdb with MiXCR from the PCR reads. The table has about 300,000 distinct CDR3 sequences, about 9.5% seen once. This specimen consisted of PBMCs, obtained before TCRalphabeta/CD19-depleted stem cell transplant. This chain connects TRBV20-1 to TRBJ2-3; 9 bases align to TRBD2. This clonotype was sampled from a boy under three years old with acute myeloid leukemia, due to receive a stem cell transplant. Written as DNA, the CDR3 is TGCAGTGCTTCCCGGACTAGCGAGAGCACAGATACGCAGTATTTT. Protein: CSASRTSESTDTQYF.